The TCR beta chain under discussion was sequenced for a study of T-cell memory formation after mild COVID-19. About this clonotype: The antigen is undetermined.

TCRdb processed the 5' RACE reads anew with MiXCR; each CDR3 protein has one entry. The table includes about 210,000 distinct CDR3 sequences, 25% to 35% detected once. Study findings and constraints: Later expanders leaned CD4+, whereas clones that contracted between day 15 and 85 were balanced CD4/CD8.

The CDR3 contains 10 residues. Germline loops: CDR1 DFQATT, CDR2 SNEGSKA (reference sequence). Trimming removed 3 bases at V and 8 bases at J, with 7 bases between. Sequencing was performed on PBMCs or a T cell subset sorted from them (not recorded which). The receptor comes from an adult woman who had mild COVID-19 (a few samples of this study predate the infection). Cell type and time point are not known. The V and J genes are TRBV20-1 and TRBJ1-2, with D uncertain. CDR3 in amino acids: CSARELGYTF. Here the CDR3 DNA reads TGCAGTGCTAGGGAGCTCGGCTACACCTTC.